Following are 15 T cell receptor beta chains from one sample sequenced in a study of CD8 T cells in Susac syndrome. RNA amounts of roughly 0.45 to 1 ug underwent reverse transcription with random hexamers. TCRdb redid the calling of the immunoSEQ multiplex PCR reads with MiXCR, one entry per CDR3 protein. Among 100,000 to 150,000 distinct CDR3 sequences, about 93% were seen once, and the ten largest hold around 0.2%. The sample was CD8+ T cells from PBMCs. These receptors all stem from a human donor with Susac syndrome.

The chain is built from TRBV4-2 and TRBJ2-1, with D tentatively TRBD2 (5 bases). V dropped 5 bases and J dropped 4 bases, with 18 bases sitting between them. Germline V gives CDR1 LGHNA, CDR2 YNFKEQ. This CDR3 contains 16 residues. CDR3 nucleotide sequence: TGTGCCAGCAGCTATTCTTTTCCGACGGGGTACAATGAGCAGTTCTTC. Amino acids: CASSYSFPTGYNEQFF.

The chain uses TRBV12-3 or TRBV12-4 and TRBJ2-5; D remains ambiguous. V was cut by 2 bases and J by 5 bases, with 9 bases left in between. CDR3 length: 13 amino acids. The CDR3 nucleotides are TGTGCCAGCAGTTTAACGGAGAGGGAGACCCAGTACTTC. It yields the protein CASSLTERETQYF.

DNA of the CDR3: TGTGCCAGCTCGCCTATGGGGTCCATCCACGAGCAGTACTTC. Its protein is CASSPMGSIHEQYF. This chain links TRBV18 with TRBJ2-7; D is ambiguous. Per the germline V gene, CDR1 is KGHSH and CDR2 is LQKENI. The V and J ends lost 6 bases and 5 bases respectively, with 17 bases between them. The CDR3 is 14 residues long.

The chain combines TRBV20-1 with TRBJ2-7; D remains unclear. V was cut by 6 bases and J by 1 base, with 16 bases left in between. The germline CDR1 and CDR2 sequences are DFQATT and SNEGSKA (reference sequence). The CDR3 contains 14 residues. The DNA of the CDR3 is TGCAGTGCCGGCCCCAGAACTGGATCCTACGAGCAGTACTTC. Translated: CSAGPRTGSYEQYF.

CDR3 sequence: CAWSVLVDSSYGYTF. CDR3 DNA sequence: TGTGCCTGGAGTGTATTGGTTGATTCCTCCTATGGCTACACCTTC. This chain connects TRBV30 to TRBJ1-2; D is unclear. CDR1 is GTSNPN and CDR2 is SVGIG in the germline V gene (reference sequence). Trimming stripped 0 bases from V and 4 bases from J, with 15 bases between. CDR3 length equals 15 residues. Combining the CDR3 with reference TRBV30 and TRBJ1-2 gives the whole variable domain SQTIHQWPATLVQPVGSPLSLECTVEGTSNPNLYWYRQAAGRGLQLLFYSVGIGQISSEVPQNLSASRPQDRQFILSSKKLLLSDSGFYLCAWSVLVDSSYGYTFGSGTRLTVV.

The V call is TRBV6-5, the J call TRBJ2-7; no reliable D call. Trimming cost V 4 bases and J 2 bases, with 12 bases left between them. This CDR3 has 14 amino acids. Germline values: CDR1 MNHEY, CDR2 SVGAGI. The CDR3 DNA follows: TGTGCCAGCAGTTCCCGCTCCACTCCCTACGAGCAGTACTTC. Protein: CASSSRSTPYEQYF.

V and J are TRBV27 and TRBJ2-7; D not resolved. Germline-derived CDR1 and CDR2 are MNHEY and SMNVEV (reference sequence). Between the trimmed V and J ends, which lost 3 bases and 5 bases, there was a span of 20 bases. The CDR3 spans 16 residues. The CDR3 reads CASSFKWPGVLNEQYF. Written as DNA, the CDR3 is TGTGCCAGCAGTTTCAAGTGGCCTGGGGTCCTAAACGAGCAGTACTTC.

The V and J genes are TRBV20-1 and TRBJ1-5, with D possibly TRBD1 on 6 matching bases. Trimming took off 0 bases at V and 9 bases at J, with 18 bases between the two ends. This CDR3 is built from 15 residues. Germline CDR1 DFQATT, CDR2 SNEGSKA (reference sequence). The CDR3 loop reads CSARDLWQGMRPQHF. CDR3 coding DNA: TGCAGTGCTAGAGATCTCTGGCAGGGGATGCGGCCCCAGCATTTT.

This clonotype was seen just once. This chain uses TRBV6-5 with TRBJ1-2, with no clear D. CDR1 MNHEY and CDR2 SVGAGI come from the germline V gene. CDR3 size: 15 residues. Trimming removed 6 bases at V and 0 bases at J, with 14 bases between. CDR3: CASSPGGNTNYGYTF. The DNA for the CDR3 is TGTGCCAGCAGCCCCGGCGGAAATACTAACTATGGCTACACCTTC.

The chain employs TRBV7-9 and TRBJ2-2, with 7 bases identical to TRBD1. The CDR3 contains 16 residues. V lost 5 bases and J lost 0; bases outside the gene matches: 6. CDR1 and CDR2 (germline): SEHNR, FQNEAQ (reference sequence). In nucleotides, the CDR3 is TGTGCCAGCAGCCCCGGGACAGTTTCGAACACCGGGGAGCTGTTTTTT. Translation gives CASSPGTVSNTGELFF.

The CDR3 is CASSGRGGFYGYTF. In DNA form, the CDR3 reads TGTGCCAGCAGCGGGCGGGGCGGATTCTATGGCTACACCTTC. J is TRBJ1-2 and V is TRBV5-6; a possible D gene is TRBD1 (5 bases). The CDR3 spans 14 residues. V lost 4 bases and J 4 bases, leaving 14 bases between the germline ends. CDR1 and CDR2 (germline): SGHDT, YYEEEE.

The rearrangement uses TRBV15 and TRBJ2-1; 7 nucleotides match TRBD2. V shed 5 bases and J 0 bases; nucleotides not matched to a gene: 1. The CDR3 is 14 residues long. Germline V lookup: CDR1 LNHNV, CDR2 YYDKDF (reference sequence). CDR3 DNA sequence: TGTGCCACCAGCGGCGGGAGCTCCTACAATGAGCAGTTCTTC. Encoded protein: CATSGGSSYNEQFF.

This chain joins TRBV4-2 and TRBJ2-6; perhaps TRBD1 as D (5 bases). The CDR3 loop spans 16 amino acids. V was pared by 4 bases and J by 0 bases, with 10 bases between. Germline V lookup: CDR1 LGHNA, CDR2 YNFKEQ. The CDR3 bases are TGTGCCAGCAGCCCACAGGACAACTCTGGGGCCAACGTCCTGACTTTC. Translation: CASSPQDNSGANVLTF.

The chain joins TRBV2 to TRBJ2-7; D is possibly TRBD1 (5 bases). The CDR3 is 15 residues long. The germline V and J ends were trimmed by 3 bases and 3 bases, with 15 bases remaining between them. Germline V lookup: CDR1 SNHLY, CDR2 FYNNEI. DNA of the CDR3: TGTGCCAGCAGTGATTCGCACGGACAACTCTACGAGCAGTACTTC. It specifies CASSDSHGQLYEQYF.

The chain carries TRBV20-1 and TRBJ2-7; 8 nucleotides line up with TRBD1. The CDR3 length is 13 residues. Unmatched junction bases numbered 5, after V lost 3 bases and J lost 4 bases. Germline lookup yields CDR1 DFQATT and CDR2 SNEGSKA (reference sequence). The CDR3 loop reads CSARDWDRYEQYF. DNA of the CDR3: TGCAGTGCTAGGGACTGGGACAGGTACGAGCAGTACTTC.